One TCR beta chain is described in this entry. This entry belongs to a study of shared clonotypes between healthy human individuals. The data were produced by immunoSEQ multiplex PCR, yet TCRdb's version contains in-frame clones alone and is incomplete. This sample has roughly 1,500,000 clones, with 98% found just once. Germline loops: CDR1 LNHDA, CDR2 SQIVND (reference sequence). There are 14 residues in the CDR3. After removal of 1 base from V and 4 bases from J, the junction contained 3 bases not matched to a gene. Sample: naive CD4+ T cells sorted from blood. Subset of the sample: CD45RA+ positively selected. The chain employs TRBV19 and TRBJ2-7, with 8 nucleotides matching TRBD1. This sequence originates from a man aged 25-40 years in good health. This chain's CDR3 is CASSIAQGAYEQYF. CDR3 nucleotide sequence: TGTGCCAGTAGTATAGCCCAGGGGGCGTACGAGCAGTACTTC.